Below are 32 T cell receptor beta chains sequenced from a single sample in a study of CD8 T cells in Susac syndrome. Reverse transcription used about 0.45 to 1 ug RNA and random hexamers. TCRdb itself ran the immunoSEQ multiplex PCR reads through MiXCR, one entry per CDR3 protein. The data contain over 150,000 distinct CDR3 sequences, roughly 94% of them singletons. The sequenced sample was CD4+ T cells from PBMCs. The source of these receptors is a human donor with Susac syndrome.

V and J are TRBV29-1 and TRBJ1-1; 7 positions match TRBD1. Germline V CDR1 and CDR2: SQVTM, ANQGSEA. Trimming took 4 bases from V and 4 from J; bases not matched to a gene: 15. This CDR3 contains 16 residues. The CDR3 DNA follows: TGCAGCGTTGTTGGGCAGGGGGGAACTAGGGGCACTGAAGCTTTCTTT. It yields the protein CSVVGQGGTRGTEAFF.

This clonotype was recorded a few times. This CDR3 reads CASARGEKLFF. DNA for the CDR3: TGTGCCAGCGCCAGGGGTGAAAAACTGTTTTTT. The chain is built from TRBV6-5 and TRBJ1-4; tentative D call: TRBD1 (6 bases). There are 11 residues in the CDR3. CDR1 and CDR2 from the germline V gene are MNHEY and SVGAGI. Trimming cost V 8 bases and J 7 bases, with 8 bases left between them.

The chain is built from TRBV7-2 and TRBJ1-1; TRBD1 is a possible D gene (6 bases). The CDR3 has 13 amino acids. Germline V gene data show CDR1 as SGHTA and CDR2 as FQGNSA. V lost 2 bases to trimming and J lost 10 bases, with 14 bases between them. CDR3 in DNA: TGTGCCAGCAGCTTATACAGGGAGAGGGCAGCTTTCTTT. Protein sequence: CASSLYRERAAFF.

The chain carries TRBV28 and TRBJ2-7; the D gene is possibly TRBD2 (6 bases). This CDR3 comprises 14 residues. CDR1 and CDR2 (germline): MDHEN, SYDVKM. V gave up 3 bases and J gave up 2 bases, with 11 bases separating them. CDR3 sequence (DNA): TGTGCCAGCAGTTTTGGTGGGACTCCCTACGAGCAGTACTTC. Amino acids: CASSFGGTPYEQYF.

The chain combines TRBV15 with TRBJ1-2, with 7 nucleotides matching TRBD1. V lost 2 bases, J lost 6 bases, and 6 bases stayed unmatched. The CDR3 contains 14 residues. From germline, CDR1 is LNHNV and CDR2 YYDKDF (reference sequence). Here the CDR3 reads CATSRSGTADGYTF. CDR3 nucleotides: TGTGCCACCAGCAGATCCGGGACAGCGGATGGCTACACCTTC.

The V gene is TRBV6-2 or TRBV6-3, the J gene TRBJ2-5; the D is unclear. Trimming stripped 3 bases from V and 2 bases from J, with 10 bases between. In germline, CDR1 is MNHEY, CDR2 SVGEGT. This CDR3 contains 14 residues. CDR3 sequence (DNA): TGTGCCAGCAGTTATAGGGTGGCGCAAGAGACCCAGTACTTC. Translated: CASSYRVAQETQYF.

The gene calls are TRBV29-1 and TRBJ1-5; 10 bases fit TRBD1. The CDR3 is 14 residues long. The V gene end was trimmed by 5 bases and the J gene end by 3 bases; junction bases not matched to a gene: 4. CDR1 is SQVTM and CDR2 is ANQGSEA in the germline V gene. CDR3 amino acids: CSVRGTGVNQPQHF. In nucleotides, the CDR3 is TGCAGCGTTCGAGGGACAGGGGTCAATCAGCCCCAGCATTTT.

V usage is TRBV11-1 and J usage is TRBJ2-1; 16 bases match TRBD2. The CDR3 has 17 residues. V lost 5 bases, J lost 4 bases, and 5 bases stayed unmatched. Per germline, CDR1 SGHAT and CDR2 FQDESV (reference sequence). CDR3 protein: CASSLGLAGGKYNEQFF. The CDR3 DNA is TGTGCCAGCAGCCTGGGACTAGCGGGGGGGAAATACAATGAGCAGTTCTTC.

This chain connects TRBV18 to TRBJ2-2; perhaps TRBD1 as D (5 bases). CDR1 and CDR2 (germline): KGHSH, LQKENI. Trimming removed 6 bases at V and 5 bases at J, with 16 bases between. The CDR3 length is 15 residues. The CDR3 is CASSLQGRSTGELFF. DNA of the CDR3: TGTGCCAGCTCTCTTCAGGGAAGAAGTACCGGGGAGCTGTTTTTT.

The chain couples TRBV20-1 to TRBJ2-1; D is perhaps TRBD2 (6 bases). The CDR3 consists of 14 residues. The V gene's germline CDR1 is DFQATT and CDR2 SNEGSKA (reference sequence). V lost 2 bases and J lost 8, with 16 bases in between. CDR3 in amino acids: CSARSLTSKDEQFF. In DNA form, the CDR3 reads TGCAGTGCTAGATCTTTGACTAGTAAGGATGAGCAGTTCTTC.

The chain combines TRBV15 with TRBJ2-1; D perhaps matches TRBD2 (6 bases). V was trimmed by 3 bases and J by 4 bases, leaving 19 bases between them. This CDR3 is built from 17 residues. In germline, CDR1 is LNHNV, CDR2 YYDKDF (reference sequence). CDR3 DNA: TGTGCCACCAGCAGGGGCTCCGGGACTCCGGGTTACAATGAGCAGTTCTTC. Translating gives CATSRGSGTPGYNEQFF.

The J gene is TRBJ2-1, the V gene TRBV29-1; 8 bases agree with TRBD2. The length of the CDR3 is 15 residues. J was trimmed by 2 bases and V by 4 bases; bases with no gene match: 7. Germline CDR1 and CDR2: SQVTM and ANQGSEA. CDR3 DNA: TGCAGCGTTGCCGGGGGGGCCGGGACCTACAATGAGCAGTTCTTC. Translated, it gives CSVAGGAGTYNEQFF.

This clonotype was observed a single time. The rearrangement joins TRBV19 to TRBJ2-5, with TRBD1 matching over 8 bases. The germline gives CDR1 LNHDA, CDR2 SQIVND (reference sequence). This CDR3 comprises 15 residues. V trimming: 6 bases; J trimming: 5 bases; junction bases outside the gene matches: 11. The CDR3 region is CASRRRTGSPETQYF. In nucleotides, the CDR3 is TGTGCCAGTAGACGGCGGACAGGGTCCCCCGAGACCCAGTACTTC.

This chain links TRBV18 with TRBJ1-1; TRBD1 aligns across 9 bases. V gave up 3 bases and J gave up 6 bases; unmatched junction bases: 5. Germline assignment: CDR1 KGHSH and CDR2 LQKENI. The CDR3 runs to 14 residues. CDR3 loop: CASSPRTGEAEAFF. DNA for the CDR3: TGTGCCAGCTCACCGCGGACAGGGGAGGCTGAAGCTTTCTTT.

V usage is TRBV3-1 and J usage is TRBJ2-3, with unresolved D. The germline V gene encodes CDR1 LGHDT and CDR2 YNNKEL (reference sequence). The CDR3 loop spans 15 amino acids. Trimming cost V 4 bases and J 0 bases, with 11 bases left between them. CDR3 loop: CASSPRQDSTDTQYF. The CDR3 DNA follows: TGTGCCAGCAGCCCCCGCCAGGACAGCACAGATACGCAGTATTTT.

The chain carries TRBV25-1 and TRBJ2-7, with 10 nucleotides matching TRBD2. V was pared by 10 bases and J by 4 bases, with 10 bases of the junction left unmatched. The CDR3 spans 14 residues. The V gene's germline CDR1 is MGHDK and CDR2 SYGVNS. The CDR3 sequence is CATAGTSGEYEQYF. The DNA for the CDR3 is TGTGCCACCGCTGGCACTAGCGGGGAGTACGAGCAGTACTTC.

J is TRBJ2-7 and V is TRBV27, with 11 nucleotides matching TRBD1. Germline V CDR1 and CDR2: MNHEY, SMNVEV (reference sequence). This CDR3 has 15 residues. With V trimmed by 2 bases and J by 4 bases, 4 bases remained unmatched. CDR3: CASSLGGTGGYEQYF. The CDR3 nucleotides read TGTGCCAGCAGTTTAGGGGGGACAGGGGGGTACGAGCAGTACTTC.

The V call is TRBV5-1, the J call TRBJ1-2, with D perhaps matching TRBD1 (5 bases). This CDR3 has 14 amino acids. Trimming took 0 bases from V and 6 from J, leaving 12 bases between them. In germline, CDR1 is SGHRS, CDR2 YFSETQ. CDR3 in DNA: TGCGCCAGCAGCTTGGTAGGGGAACAGGATGGCTACACCTTC. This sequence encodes CASSLVGEQDGYTF.

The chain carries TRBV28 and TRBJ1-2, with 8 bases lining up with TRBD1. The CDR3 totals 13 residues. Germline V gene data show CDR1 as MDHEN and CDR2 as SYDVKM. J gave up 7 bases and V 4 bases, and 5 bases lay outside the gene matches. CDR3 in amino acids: CASSYQGAAGYTF. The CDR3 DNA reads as TGTGCCAGCAGTTACCAGGGGGCTGCTGGCTACACCTTC.

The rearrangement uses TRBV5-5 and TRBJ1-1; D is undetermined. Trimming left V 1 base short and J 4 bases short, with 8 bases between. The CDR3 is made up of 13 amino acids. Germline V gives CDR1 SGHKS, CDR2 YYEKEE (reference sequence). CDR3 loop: CASSLLRATEAFF. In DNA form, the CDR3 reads TGTGCCAGCAGCTTGTTGAGGGCCACTGAAGCTTTCTTT.

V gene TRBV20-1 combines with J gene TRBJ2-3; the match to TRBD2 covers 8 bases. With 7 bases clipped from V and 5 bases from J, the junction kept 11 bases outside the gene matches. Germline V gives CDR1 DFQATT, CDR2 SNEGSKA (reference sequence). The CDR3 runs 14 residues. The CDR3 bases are TGCAGTGTTGGAGCAGCGGGAGTCAGAGATACGCAGTATTTT. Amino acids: CSVGAAGVRDTQYF.

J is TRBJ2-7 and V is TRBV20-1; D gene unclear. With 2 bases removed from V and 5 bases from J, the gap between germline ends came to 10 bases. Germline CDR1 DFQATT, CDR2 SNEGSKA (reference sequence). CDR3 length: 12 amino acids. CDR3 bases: TGCAGTGCTAGATACGTCGGCCACGAGCAGTACTTC. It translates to CSARYVGHEQYF.

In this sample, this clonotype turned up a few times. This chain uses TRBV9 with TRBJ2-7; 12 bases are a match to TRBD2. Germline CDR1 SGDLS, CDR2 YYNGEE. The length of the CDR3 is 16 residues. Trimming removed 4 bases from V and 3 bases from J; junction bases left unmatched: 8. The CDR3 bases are TGTGCCAGCAGCCTTCGGACTAGCGGGACCATCTACGAGCAGTACTTC. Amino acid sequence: CASSLRTSGTIYEQYF.

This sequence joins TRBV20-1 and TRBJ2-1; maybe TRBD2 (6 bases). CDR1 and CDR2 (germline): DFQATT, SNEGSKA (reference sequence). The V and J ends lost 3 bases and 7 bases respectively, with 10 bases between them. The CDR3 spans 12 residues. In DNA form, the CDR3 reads TGCAGTGCTAGCGGGGAGGAGAATGAGCAGTTCTTC. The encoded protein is CSASGEENEQFF.

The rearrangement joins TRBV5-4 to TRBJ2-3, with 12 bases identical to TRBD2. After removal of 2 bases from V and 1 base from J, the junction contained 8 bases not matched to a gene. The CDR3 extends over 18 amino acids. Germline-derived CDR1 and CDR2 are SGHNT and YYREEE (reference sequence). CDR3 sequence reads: CASSFGPSGGAGTDTQYF. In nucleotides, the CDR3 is TGTGCCAGCAGCTTTGGGCCTAGCGGGGGGGCGGGCACAGATACGCAGTATTTT.

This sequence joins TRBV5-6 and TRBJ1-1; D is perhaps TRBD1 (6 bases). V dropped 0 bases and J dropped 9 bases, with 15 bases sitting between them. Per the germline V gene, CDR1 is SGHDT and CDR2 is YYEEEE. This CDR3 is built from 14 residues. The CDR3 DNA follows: TGTGCCAGCAGCTTGGCCGTAACAGGGAATAAAGCTTTCTTT. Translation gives CASSLAVTGNKAFF.

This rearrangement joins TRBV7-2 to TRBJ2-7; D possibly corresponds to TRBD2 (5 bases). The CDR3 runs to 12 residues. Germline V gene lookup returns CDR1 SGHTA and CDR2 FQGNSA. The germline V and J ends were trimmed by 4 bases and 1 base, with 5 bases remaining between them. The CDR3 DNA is TGTGCCAGCAGCTGGACTTCCTACGAGCAGTACTTC. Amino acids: CASSWTSYEQYF.

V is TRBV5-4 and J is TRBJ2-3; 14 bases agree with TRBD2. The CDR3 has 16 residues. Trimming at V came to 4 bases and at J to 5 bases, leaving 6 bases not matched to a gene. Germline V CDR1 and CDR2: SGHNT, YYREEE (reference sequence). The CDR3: CASSRLAGGREDTQYF. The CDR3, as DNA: TGTGCCAGCAGCCGACTAGCGGGAGGGAGGGAAGATACGCAGTATTTT.

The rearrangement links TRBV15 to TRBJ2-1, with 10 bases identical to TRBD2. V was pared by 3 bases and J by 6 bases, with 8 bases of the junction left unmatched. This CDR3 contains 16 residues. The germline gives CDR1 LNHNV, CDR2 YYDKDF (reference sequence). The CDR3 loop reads CATSRELAGLGNEQFF. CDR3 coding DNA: TGTGCCACCAGCAGGGAACTAGCGGGATTGGGCAATGAGCAGTTCTTC. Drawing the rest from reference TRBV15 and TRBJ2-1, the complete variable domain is DAMVIQNPRYQVTQFGKPVTLSCSQTLNHNVMYWYQQKSSQAPKLLFHYYDKDFNNEADTPDNFQSRRPNTSFCFLDIRSPGLGDTAMYLCATSRELAGLGNEQFFGPGTRLTVL.

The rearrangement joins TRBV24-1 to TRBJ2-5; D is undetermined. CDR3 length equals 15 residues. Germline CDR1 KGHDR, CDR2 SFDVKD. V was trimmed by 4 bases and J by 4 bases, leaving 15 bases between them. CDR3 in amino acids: CATSDPKWVPETQYF. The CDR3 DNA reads TGTGCCACCAGTGACCCGAAGTGGGTTCCAGAGACCCAGTACTTC.

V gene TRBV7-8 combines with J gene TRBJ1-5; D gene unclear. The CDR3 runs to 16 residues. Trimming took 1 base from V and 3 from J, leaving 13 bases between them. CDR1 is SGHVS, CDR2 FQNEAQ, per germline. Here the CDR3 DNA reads TGTGCCAGCAGCTTAGAAGGACTGCGCTTCAATCAGCCCCAGCATTTT. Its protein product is CASSLEGLRFNQPQHF.

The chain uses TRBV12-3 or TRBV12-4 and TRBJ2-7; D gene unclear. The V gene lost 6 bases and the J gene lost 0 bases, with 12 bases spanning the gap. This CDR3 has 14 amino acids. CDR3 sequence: CASRAHGNSYEQYF. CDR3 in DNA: TGTGCCAGCAGAGCCCACGGAAACTCCTACGAGCAGTACTTC.